The present entry profiles one T cell receptor beta chain with its context. This sample was included in a study of control samples from healthy donors and cancer patients. The assay was immunoSEQ multiplex PCR, and TCRdb's table has in-frame clones only and misses some. The data hold fewer than 200,000 clones, with around 94% observed a single time. Sample: PBMCs. This clonotype was sampled from a man between 60 and 70 years old with colorectal cancer.

CDR3 DNA: TGTGCCAGCTCGATCTCTGGATCGGGACAGGGGTTCTACACTGAAGCTTTCTTT. Its translation is CASSISGSGQGFYTEAFF. This chain joins TRBV18 and TRBJ1-1, with TRBD1 matching over 10 bases. Germline V CDR1 and CDR2: KGHSH, LQKENI. Trimming removed 6 bases from V and 3 bases from J; junction bases left unmatched: 16. The CDR3 is 18 amino acids.